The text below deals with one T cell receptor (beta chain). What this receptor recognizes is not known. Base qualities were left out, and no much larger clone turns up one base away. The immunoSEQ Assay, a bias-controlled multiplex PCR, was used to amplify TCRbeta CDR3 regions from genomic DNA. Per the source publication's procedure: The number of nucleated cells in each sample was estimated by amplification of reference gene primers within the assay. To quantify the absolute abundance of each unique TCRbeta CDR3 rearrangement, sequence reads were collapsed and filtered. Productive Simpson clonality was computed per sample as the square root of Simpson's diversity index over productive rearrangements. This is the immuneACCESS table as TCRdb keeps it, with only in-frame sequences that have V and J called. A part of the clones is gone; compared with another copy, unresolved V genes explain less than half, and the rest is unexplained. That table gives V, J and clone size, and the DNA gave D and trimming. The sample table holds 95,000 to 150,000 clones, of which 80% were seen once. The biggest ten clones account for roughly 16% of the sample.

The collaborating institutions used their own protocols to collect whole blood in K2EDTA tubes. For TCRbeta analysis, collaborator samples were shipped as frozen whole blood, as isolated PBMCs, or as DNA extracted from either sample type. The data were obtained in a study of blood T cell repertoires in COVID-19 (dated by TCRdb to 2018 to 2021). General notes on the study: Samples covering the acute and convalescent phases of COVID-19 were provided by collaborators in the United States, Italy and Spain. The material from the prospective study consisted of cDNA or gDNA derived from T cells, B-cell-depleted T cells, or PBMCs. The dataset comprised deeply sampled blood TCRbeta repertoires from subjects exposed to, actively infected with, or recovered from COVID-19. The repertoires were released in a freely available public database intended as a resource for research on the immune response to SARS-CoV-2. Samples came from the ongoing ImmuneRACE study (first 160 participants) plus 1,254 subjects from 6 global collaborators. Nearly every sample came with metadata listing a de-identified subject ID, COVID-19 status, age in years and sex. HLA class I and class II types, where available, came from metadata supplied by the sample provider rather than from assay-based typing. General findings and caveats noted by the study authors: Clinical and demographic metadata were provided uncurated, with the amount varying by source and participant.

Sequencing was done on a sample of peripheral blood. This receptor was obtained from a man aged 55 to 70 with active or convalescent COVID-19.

The CDR3 loop reads CSVGGLQETQYF. The DNA reads TGCAGCGTTGGGGGACTTCAAGAGACCCAGTACTTC. The rearrangement combines TRBV29-1 with TRBJ2-5; a tentative D call is TRBD2 (6 bases match). As encoded in the germline V gene, CDR1 is SQVTM while CDR2 is ANQGSEA. The CDR3 covers 12 residues, taking in both the cysteine and the phenylalanine. Left in the record is the CDR3 DNA by itself, 36 bases read in frame from the first base. Trimming removed 4 bases from V and 2 bases from J, leaving 8 bases between the germline ends.